This paragraph covers one T cell receptor (beta chain) sequence. Deletions cut 5 bases from V and 7 bases from J, with 12 bases between. The CDR3 runs to 12 residues. Germline V gene sequence: CDR1 SGHRS, CDR2 YFSETQ. The data stem from a study of blood T cell repertoires in COVID-19. Study summary: Spain, Italy and the United States supplied samples that represented acute and convalescent COVID-19.

Profiled with immunoSEQ multiplex PCR; TCRdb holds only in-frame clones, not every one. The profile shows 73,000 or so clones, 80% to 90% of them singletons. The clonotype was recovered from a man aged 25 to 45 with acute or convalescent COVID-19. The chain has TRBV5-1 and TRBJ1-2; no reliable D call. The sample taken for sequencing was peripheral blood. CDR3 nucleotides: TGCGCCAGCAGTCCCCTTATCGGTGGCTACACCTTC. The encoded protein is CASSPLIGGYTF.